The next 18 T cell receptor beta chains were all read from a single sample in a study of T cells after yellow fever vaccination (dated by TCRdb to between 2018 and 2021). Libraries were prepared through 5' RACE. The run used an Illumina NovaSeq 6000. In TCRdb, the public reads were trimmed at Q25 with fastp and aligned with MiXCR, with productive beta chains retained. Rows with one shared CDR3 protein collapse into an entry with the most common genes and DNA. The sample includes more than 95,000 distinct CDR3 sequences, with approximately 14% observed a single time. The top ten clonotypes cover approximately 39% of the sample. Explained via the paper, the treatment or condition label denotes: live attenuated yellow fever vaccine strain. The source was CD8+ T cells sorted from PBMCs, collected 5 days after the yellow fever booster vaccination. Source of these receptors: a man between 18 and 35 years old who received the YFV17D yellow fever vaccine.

This chain's CDR3 is CASWDRAYTDTQYF. The CDR3 DNA reads TGTGCCAGCTGGGACAGGGCCTACACAGATACGCAGTATTTT. The chain links TRBV5-6 to TRBJ2-3; 9 bases are shared with TRBD1. V trimming: 7 bases; J trimming: 2 bases; junction bases outside the gene matches: 5. The germline V gene encodes CDR1 SGHDT and CDR2 YYEEEE. This CDR3 has 14 residues. Combining the CDR3 with reference TRBV5-6 and TRBJ2-3 gives the whole variable domain DAGVTQSPTHLIKTRGQQVTLRCSPKSGHDTVSWYQQALGQGPQFIFQYYEEEERQRGNFPDRFSGHQFPNYSSELNVNALLLGDSALYLCASWDRAYTDTQYFGPGTRLTVL.

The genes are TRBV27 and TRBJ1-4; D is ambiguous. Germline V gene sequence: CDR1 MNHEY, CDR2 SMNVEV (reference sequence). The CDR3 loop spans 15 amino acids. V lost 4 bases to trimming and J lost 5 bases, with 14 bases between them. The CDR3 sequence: CASSSLFRMNEKLFF. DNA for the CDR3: TGTGCCAGCAGTTCGCTCTTCCGGATGAATGAAAAACTGTTTTTT.

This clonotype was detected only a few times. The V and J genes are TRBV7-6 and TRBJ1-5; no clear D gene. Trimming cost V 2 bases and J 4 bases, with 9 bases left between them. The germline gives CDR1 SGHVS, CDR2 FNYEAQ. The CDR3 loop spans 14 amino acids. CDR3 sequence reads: CASSLIAGNQPQHF. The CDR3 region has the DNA TGTGCCAGCAGCTTAATCGCGGGGAATCAGCCCCAGCATTTT. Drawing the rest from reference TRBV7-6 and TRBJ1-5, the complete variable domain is GAGVSQSPRYKVTKRGQDVALRCDPISGHVSLYWYRQALGQGPEFLTYFNYEAQQDKSGLPNDRFSAERPEGSISTLTIQRTEQRDSAMYRCASSLIAGNQPQHFGDGTRLSIL.

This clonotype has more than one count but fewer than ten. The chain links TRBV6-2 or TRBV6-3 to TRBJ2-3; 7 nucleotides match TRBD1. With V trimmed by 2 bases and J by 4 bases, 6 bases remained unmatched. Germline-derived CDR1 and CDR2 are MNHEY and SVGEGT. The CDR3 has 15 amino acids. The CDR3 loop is CASSYQQGLPDTQYF. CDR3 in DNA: TGTGCCAGCAGTTACCAACAGGGGTTGCCAGATACGCAGTATTTT.

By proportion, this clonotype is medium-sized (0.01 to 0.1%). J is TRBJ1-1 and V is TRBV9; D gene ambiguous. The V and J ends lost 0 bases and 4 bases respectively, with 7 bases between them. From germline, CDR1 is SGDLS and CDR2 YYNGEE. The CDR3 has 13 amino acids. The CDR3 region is CASSVGTGTEAFF. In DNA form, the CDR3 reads TGTGCCAGCAGCGTAGGGACGGGCACTGAAGCTTTCTTT.

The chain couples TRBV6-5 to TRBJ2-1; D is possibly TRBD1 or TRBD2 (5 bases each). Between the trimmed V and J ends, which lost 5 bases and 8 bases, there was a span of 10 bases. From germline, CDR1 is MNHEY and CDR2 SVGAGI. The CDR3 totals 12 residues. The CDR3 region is CASSLLGDEQFF. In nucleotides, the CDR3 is TGTGCCAGCAGTCTCCTGGGGGATGAGCAGTTCTTC.

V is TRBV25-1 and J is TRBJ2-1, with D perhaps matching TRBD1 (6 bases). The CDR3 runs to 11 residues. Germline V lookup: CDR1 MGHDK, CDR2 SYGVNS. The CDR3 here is CAVGAGNEQFF. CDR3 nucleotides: TGTGCAGTGGGGGCAGGCAATGAGCAGTTCTTC.

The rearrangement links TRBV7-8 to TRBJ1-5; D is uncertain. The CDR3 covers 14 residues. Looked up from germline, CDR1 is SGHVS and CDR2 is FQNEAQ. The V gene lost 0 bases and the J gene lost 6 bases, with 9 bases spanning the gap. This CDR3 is CASSLARSGQPQHF. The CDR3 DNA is TGTGCCAGCAGCTTAGCGCGTTCAGGTCAGCCCCAGCATTTT.

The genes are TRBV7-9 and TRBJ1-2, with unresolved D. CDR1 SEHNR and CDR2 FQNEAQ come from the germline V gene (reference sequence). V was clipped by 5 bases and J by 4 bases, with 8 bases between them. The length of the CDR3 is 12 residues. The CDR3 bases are TGTGCCAGCAGCCAAGACATCTATGGCTACACCTTC. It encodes CASSQDIYGYTF.

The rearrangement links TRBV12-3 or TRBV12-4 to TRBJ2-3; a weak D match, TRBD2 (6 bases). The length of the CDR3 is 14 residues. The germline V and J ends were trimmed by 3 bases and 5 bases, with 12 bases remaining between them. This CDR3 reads CASSFDSSEDTQYF. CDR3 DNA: TGTGCCAGCAGTTTTGATTCTAGCGAAGATACGCAGTATTTT.

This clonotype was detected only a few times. CDR3 nucleotides: TGCGCCAGCAGCCAAGACGCTAGCGGGGGCCAAAATGAGCAGTTCTTC. It translates to CASSQDASGGQNEQFF. This sequence joins TRBV4-1 and TRBJ2-1, with 10 bases matching TRBD2. CDR3 size: 16 residues. Looked up from germline, CDR1 is MGHRA and CDR2 is YSYEKL. V dropped 0 bases and J dropped 7; count of bases not matched to a gene: 6.

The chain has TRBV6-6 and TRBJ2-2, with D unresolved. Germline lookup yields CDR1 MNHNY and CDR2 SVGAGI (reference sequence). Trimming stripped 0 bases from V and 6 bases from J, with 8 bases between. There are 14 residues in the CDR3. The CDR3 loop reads CASSYSTGAGELFF. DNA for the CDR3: TGTGCCAGCAGTTACTCAACTGGGGCCGGGGAGCTGTTTTTT.

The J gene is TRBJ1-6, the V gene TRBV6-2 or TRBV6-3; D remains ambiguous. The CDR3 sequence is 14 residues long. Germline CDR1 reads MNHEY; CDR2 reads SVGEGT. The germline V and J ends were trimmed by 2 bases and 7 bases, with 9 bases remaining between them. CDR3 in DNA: TGTGCCAGCAGTTACCTACAAACCAATTCACCCCTCCACTTT. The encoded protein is CASSYLQTNSPLHF.

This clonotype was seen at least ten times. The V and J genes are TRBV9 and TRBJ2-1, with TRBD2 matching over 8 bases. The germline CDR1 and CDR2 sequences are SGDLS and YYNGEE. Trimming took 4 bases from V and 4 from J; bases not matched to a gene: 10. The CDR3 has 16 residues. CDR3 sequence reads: CASSPGAGGQYNEQFF. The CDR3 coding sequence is TGTGCCAGCAGCCCAGGCGCGGGGGGCCAATACAATGAGCAGTTCTTC. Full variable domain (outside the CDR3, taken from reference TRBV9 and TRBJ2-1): DSGVTQTPKHLITATGQRVTLRCSPRSGDLSVYWYQQSLDQGLQFLIQYYNGEERAKGNILERFSAQQFPDLHSELNLSSLELGDSALYFCASSPGAGGQYNEQFFGPGTRLTVL.

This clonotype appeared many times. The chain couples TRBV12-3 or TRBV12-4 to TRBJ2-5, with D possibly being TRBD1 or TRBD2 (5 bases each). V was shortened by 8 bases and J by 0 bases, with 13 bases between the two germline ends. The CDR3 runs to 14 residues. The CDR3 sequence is CASAKRGNQETQYF. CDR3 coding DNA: TGTGCCAGCGCTAAGAGGGGCAACCAAGAGACCCAGTACTTC.

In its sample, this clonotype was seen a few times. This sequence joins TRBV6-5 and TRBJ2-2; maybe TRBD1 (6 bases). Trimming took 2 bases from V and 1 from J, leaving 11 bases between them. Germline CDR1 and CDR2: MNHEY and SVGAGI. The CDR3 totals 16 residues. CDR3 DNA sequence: TGTGCCAGCAGTTACACTTCGACAGGGAACACCGGGGAGCTGTTTTTT. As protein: CASSYTSTGNTGELFF.

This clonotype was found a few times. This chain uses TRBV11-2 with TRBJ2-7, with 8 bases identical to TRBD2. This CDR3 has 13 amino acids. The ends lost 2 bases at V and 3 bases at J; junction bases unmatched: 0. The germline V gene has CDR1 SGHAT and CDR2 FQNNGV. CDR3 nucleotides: TGTGCCAGCAGCTTAAGCGGGGGCTACGAGCAGTACTTC. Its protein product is CASSLSGGYEQYF.

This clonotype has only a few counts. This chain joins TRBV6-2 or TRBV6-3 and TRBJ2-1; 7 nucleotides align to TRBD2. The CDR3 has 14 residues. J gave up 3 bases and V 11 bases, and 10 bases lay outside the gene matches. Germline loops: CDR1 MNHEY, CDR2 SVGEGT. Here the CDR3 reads CACGWSGDYNEQFF. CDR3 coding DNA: TGTGCCTGCGGCTGGAGCGGGGACTACAATGAGCAGTTCTTC.